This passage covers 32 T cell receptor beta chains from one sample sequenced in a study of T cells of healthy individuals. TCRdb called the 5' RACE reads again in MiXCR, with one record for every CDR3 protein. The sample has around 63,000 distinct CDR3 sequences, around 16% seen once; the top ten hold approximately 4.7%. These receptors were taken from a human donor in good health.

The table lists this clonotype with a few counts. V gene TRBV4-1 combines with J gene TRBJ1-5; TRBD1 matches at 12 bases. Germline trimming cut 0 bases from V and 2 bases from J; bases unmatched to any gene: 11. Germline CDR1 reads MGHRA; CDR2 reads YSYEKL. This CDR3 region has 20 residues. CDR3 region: CASSQDPTGQGATGNQPQHF. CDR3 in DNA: TGCGCCAGCAGCCAAGACCCCACGGGACAGGGGGCTACGGGCAATCAGCCCCAGCATTTT.

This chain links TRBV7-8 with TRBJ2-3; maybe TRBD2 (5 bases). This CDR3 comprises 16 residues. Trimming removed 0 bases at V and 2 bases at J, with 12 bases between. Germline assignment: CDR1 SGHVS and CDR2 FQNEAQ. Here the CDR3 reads CASSLARVAITDTQYF. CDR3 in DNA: TGTGCCAGCAGCTTAGCGAGGGTAGCGATCACAGATACGCAGTATTTT.

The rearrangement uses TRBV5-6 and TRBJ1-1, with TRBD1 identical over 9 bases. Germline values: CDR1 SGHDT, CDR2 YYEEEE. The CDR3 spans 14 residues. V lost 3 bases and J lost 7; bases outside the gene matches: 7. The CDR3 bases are TGTGCCAGCAGCTCGCCCGGGACAGGGCTTGAAGCTTTCTTT. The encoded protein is CASSSPGTGLEAFF.

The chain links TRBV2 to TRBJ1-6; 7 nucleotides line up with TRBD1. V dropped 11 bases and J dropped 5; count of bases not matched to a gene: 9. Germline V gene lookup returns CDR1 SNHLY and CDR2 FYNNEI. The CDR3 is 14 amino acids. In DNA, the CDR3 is TGTGCCGGACAGGACGGAGTGGATAATTCACCCCTCCACTTT. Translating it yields CAGQDGVDNSPLHF.

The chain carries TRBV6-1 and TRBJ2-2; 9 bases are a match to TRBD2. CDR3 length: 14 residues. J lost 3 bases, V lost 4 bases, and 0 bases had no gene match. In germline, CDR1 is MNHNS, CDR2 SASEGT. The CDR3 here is CASSVAGDTGELFF. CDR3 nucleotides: TGTGCCAGCAGTGTAGCGGGAGACACCGGGGAGCTGTTTTTT.

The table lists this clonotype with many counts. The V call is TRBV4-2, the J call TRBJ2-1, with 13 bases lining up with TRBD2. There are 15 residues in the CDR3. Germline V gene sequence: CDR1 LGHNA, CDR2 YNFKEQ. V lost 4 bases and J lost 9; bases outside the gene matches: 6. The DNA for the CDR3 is TGTGCCAGCAGCCCGAGACTAGCGGGGGGCGGTGAGCAGTTCTTC. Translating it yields CASSPRLAGGGEQFF.

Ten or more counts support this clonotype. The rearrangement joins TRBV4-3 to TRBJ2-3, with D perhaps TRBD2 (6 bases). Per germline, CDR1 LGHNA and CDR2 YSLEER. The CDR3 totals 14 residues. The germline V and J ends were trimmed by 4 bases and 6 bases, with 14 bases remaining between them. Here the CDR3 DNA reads TGCGCCAGCAGCCCATCGACTAGTTGGGATACGCAGTATTTT. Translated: CASSPSTSWDTQYF.

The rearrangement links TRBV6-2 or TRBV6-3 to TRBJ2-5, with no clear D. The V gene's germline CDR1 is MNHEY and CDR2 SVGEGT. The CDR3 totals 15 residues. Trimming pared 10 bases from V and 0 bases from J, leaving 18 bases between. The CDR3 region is CATSEPVGYQETQYF. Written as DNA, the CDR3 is TGTGCCACCAGCGAGCCGGTGGGCTACCAAGAGACCCAGTACTTC.

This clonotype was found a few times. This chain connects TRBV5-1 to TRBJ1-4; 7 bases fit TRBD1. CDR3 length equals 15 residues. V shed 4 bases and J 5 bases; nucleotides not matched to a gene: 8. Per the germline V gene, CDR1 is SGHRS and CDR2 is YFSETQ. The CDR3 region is CASSEGQYSNEKLFF. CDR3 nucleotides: TGCGCCAGCAGCGAGGGACAGTATTCCAATGAAAAACTGTTTTTT. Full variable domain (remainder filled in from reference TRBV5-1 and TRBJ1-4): KAGVTQTPRYLIKTRGQQVTLSCSPISGHRSVSWYQQTPGQGLQFLFEYFSETQRNKGNFPGRFSGRQFSNSRSEMNVSTLELGDSALYLCASSEGQYSNEKLFFGSGTQLSVL.

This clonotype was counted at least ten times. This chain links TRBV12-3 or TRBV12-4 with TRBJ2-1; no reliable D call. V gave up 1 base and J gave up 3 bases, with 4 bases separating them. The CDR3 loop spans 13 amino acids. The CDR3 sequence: CASSLDYYNEQFF. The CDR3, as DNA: TGTGCCAGCAGTTTAGACTACTACAATGAGCAGTTCTTC.

The CDR3 DNA is TGTGCCACCAGCGTGGGGGGCCGGGGAAACATTCAGTACTTC. Translation: CATSVGGRGNIQYF. The chain uses TRBV15 and TRBJ2-4, with D perhaps TRBD1 or TRBD2 (6 bases each). V was pared by 5 bases and J by 6 bases, with 14 bases between. CDR3 length: 14 residues. Looked up from germline, CDR1 is LNHNV and CDR2 is YYDKDF (reference sequence).

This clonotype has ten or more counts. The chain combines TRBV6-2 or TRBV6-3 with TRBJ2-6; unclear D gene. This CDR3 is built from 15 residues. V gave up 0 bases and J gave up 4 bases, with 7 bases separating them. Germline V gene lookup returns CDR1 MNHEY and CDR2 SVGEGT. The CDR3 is CASSYSQAGANVLTF. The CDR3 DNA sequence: TGTGCCAGCAGTTACTCCCAAGCCGGGGCCAACGTCCTGACTTTC.

The CDR3 here is CASSVATAGSGNTIYF. The CDR3 DNA is TGTGCCAGCAGCGTAGCTACGGCGGGGTCTGGAAACACCATATATTTT. The V call is TRBV9, the J call TRBJ1-3; D ambiguous. V lost 0 bases and J lost 1, with 11 bases in between. The germline CDR1 and CDR2 sequences are SGDLS and YYNGEE. The CDR3 loop spans 16 amino acids. The full variable domain, with the rest looked up from reference TRBV9 and TRBJ1-3, is DSGVTQTPKHLITATGQRVTLRCSPRSGDLSVYWYQQSLDQGLQFLIQYYNGEERAKGNILERFSAQQFPDLHSELNLSSLELGDSALYFCASSVATAGSGNTIYFGEGSWLTVV.

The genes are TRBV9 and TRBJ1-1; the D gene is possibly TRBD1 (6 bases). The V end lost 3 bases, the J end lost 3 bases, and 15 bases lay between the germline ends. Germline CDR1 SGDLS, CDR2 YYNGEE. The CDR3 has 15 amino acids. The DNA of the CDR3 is TGTGCCAGCAGCGCCCTTGACAGGCCATACACTGAAGCTTTCTTT. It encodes CASSALDRPYTEAFF.

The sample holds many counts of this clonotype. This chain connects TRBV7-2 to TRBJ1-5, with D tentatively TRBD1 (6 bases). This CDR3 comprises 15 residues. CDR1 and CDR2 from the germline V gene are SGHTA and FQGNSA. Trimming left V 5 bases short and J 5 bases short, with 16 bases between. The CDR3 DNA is TGTGCCAGCAGCCCCAGGGGCCAGGCCGATCAGCCCCAGCATTTT. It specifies CASSPRGQADQPQHF. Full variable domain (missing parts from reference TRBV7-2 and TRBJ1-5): GAGVSQSPSNKVTEKGKDVELRCDPISGHTALYWYRQSLGQGLEFLIYFQGNSAPDKSGLPSDRFSAERTGGSVSTLTIQRTQQEDSAVYLCASSPRGQADQPQHFGDGTRLSIL.

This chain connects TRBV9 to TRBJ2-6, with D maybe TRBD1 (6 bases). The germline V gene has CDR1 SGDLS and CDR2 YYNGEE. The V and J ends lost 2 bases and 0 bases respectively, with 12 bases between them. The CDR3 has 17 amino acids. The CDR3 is CASSVSRTASGANVLTF. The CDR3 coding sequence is TGTGCCAGCAGCGTTAGCAGGACAGCCTCTGGGGCCAACGTCCTGACTTTC.

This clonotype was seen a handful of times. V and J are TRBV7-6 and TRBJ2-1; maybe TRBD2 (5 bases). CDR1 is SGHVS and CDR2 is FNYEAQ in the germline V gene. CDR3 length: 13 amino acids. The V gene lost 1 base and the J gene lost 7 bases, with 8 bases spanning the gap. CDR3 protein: CASSLVRGNEQFF. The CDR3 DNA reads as TGTGCCAGCAGCTTAGTCAGAGGGAATGAGCAGTTCTTC.

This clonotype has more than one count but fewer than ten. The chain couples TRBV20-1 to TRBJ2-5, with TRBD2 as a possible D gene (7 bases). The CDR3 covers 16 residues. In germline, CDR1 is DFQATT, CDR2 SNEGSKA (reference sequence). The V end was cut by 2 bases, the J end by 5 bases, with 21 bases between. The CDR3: CSARLFPGGLRETQYF. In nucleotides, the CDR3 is TGCAGTGCTAGACTATTCCCCGGGGGGCTAAGGGAGACCCAGTACTTC.

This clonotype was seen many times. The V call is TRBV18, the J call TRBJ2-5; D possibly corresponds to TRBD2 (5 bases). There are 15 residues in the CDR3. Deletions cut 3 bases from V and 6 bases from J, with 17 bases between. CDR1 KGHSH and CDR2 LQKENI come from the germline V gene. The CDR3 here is CASSPSFFEGKTQYF. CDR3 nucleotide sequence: TGTGCCAGCTCACCGTCTTTCTTTGAGGGAAAGACCCAGTACTTC.

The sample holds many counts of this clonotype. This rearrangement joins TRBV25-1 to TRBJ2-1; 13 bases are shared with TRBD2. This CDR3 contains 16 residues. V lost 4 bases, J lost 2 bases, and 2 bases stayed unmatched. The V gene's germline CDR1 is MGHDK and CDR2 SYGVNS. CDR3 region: CASSGTSGGAYNEQFF. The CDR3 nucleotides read TGTGCCAGCAGTGGGACTAGCGGGGGTGCCTACAATGAGCAGTTCTTC. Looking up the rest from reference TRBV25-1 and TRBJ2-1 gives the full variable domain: EADIYQTPRYLVIGTGKKITLECSQTMGHDKMYWYQQDPGMELHLIHYSYGVNSTEKGDLSSESTVSRIRTEHFPLTLESARPSHTSQYLCASSGTSGGAYNEQFFGPGTRLTVL.

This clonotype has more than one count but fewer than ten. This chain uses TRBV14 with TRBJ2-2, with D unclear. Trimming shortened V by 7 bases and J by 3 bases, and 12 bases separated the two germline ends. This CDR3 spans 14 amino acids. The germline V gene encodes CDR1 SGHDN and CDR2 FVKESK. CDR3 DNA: TGTGCCAGCACGAGCCGGGCCCACACCGGGGAGCTGTTTTTT. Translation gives CASTSRAHTGELFF.

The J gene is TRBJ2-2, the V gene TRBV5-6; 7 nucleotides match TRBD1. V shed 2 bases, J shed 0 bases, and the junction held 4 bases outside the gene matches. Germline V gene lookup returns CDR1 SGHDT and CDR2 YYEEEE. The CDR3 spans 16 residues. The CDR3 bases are TGTGCCAGCAGCTTCCGGGACAGAGCGAACACCGGGGAGCTGTTTTTT. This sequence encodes CASSFRDRANTGELFF. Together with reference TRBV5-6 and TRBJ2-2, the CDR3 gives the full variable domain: DAGVTQSPTHLIKTRGQQVTLRCSPKSGHDTVSWYQQALGQGPQFIFQYYEEEERQRGNFPDRFSGHQFPNYSSELNVNALLLGDSALYLCASSFRDRANTGELFFGEGSRLTVL.

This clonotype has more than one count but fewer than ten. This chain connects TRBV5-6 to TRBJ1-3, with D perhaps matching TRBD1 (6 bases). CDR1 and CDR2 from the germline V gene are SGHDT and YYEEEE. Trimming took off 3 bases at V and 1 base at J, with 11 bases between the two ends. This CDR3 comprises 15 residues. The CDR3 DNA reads TGTGCCAGCAGCTGGGATCAGGGGTCTGGAAACACCATATATTTT. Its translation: CASSWDQGSGNTIYF.

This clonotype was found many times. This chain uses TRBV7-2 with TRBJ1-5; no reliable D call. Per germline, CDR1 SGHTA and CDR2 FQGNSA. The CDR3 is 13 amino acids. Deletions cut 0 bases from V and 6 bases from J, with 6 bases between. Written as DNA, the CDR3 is TGTGCCAGCAGCTTAGCGGGTGGTCAGCCCCAGCATTTT. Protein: CASSLAGGQPQHF.

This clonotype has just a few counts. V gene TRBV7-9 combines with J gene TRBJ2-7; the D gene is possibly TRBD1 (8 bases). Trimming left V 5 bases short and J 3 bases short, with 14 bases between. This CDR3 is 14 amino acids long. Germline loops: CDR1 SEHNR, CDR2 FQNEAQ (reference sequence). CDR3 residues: CASSPTGGDYEQYF. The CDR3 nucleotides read TGTGCCAGCAGCCCTACAGGGGGGGACTACGAGCAGTACTTC.

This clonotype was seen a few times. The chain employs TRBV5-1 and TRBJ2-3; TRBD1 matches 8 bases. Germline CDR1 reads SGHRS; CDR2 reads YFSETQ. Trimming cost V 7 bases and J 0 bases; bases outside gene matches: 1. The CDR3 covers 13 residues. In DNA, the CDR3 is TGCGCCAGCCGACAGGGGAGCACAGATACGCAGTATTTT. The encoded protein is CASRQGSTDTQYF. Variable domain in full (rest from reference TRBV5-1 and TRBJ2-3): KAGVTQTPRYLIKTRGQQVTLSCSPISGHRSVSWYQQTPGQGLQFLFEYFSETQRNKGNFPGRFSGRQFSNSRSEMNVSTLELGDSALYLCASRQGSTDTQYFGPGTRLTVL.

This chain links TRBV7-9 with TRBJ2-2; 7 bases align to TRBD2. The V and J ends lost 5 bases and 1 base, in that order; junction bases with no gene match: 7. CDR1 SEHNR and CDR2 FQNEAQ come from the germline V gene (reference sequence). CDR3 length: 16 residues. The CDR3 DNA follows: TGTGCCAGCAGCCCCTGGGGGGGGATGAACACCGGGGAGCTGTTTTTT. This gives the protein CASSPWGGMNTGELFF.

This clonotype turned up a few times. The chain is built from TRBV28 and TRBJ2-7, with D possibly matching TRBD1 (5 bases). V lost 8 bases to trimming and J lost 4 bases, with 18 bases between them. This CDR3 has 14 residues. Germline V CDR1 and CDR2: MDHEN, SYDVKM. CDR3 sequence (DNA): TGTGCCAGCGTTGGCTCAGGGTGGAGTTACGAGCAGTACTTC. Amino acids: CASVGSGWSYEQYF.

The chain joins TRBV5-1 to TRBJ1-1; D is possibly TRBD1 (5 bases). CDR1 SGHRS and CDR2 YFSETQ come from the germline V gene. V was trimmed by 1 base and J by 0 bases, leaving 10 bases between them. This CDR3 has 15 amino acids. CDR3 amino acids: CASSLSKGMNTEAFF. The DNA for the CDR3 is TGCGCCAGCAGCTTGTCTAAGGGGATGAACACTGAAGCTTTCTTT.

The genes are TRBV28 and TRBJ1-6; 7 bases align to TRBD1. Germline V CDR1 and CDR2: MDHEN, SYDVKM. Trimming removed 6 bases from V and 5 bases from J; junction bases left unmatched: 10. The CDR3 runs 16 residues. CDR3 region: CASSKITGADNSPLHF. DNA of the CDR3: TGTGCCAGCAGCAAAATAACAGGGGCCGATAATTCACCCCTCCACTTT.

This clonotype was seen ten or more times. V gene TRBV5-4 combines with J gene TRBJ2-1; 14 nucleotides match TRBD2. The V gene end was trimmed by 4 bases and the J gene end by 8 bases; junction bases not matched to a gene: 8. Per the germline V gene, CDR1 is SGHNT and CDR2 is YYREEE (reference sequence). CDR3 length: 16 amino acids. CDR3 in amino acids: CASSRLAGGLSHEQFF. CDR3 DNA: TGTGCCAGCAGCCGACTAGCGGGAGGGTTAAGCCATGAGCAGTTCTTC.

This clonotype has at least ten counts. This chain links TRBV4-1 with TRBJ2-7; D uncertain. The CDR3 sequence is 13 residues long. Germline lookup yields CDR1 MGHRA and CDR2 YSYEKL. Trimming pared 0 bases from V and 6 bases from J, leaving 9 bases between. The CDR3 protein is CASSQDPRGEQYF. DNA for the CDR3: TGCGCCAGCAGCCAAGATCCTCGAGGCGAGCAGTACTTC.